This TCR beta chain comes out of a study of CD8 T cells in Susac syndrome (dated by TCRdb to between 2018 and 2021). Describing the broader study: Repertoire sequencing was used to test whether CD8+ T cell activation and differentiation in Susac syndrome was antigen driven. Paper-wide results and their limitations: The study acknowledged that relatively few individuals were included in the TCR sequencing and HLA analysis.

RNA was extracted with the RNeasy kit and about 0.5 to 1 ug was reverse transcribed using random hexamers. The immunoSEQ multiplex PCR assay, covering 54 Vbeta and 13 Jbeta segments, was used to amplify TCR beta CDR3 regions. Bias from PCR amplification was corrected by using a synthetic template baseline for primer optimization and for computational correction. The paper's data handling went like this. Reads were annotated to V, D and J genes according to IMGT and were analyzed with immunoSEQ Analyzer, with only productive sequences retained. To calculate clonality, Shannon entropy was normalized by log2 of the number of productive unique sequences and then subtracted from one. Public and private clones were assessed among the 100 most prevalent clones of each patient and control. A clone was defined as Susac-specific if it was absent from the healthy and MS cohorts, from around 960 published viral clones and from other ImmuneACCESS disease sequences. The public reads were quality trimmed at Q25 with fastp and then assembled into clones with MiXCR by TCRdb, keeping productive beta chains. Under each unique CDR3 protein, matching rows form one entry showing the most common genes and DNA. TCRdb assigned the V and J calls; the authors' analysis was not used. The sample table contains around 130,000 distinct CDR3 sequences; only one count was recorded for more than 90% of them. Over 0.1% of the sample is in the top ten clones.

On this clonotype itself: This receptor's antigen is unknown. Nothing much larger sits one base from this clone, and base qualities are not available.

High-throughput TCR beta sequencing profiled peripheral blood CD8+ and CD4+ T cells from healthy donors, Susac syndrome patients and multiple sclerosis patients. Healthy donors were included as age- and sex-matched controls. Bulk CD8+ and CD4+ T cells were purified by magnetic negative isolation, whereas CD8+ TEMRA cells were enriched by FACS. Blood was drawn into EDTA tubes, processed within 24 hours, and PBMCs were isolated by density gradient centrifugation. PBMCs intended for TCR sequencing were cryopreserved in liquid nitrogen and were subsequently thawed in a 37 degrees C water bath. Purity of sorted or isolated CD4+, CD8+ and CD8+ TEMRA cells was at least 90%. Here V drops 3 bases and J drops 7 bases, and the junction holds 6 bases not matched to any gene. There are 14 amino acids in the CDR3, from cysteine to phenylalanine inclusive. Only the CDR3 DNA is retained, 42 bases long and in frame from the first base.

The sequenced sample consisted of CD4+ T cells from PBMCs. The receptor chain draws on TRBV12-3 or TRBV12-4 and TRBJ1-5; 7 central bases correspond to TRBD1. The sequence came from a human donor in good health. The CDR3 sequence is CASSLTGSGQPQHF. In nucleotides, the sequence is TGTGCCAGCAGTTTGACAGGGTCGGGGCAGCCCCAGCATTTT.